Sequencing of this T cell receptor beta chain was carried out in a study of metastatic and nonmetastatic thyroid tumors. Study-wide background: It was across blood and tumor or nodule tissue from malignant and benign thyroid patients that repertoires were compared. The study's findings and limits: Significantly higher TCR beta diversity was reportedly seen in malignant thyroid tumors than benign nodules, in blood and tumor.

Trimming removed 7 bases from V and 6 bases from J, with 14 bases in between. The CDR3 has 13 amino acids. The germline V gene encodes CDR1 MDHEN and CDR2 SYDVKM. This clone was counted between two and nine times. The antigen is undetermined. No patient received treatment before thyroid surgery. As processed by the authors: Building a distant-metastasis classifier for papillary thyroid cancer drew on CDR3 differences across clinicopathological groups. TCRdb re-called the PCR reads via MiXCR. TCRdb, rather than the study authors, made the V and J calls. The table records about 21,000 clones, approximately 30% of them present only once.

Sequenced: tumor tissue. This chain uses TRBV28 with TRBJ2-3, with D tentatively TRBD2 (7 bases). The clonotype comes from a male donor with papillary thyroid cancer or a benign thyroid nodule (not recorded which). Some clones in this sample may be carry-over from other donors' samples. CDR3 in DNA: TGTGCCAGCAAAACGGGGGGCCGGGATACGCAGTATTTT. Protein sequence: CASKTGGRDTQYF.